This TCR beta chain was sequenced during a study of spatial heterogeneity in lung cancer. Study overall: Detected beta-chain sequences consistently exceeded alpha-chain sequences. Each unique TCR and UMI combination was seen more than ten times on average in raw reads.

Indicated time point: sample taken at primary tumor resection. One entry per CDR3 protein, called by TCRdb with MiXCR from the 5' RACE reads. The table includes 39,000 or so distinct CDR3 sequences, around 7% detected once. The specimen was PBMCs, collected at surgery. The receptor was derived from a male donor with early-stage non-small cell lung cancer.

The CDR3 DNA follows: TGCGCCAGCAGCCAAGATGGGTTGGGGGTACACTCCTACAATGAGCAGTTCTTC. Translation: CASSQDGLGVHSYNEQFF. The V and J genes are TRBV4-3 and TRBJ2-1; D might be TRBD1 or TRBD2, each matching 5 bases. The CDR3 consists of 18 residues. V was trimmed by 0 bases and J by 0 bases, leaving 15 bases between them. CDR1 is LGHNA, CDR2 YSLEER, per germline.